This T cell receptor (beta chain) was profiled in a study of identical twins. One entry per CDR3 protein, called by TCRdb with MiXCR from the 5' RACE reads. The top ten hold roughly 14% of the sample, which has hundreds of thousands of distinct CDR3 sequences, approximately 18% seen once. Looked up from germline, CDR1 is SEHNR and CDR2 is FQNEAQ (reference sequence). The ends lost 1 base at V and 0 bases at J; junction bases unmatched: 3. The CDR3 has 17 amino acids. These records were also assigned to another study, of T cells expressing NK-cell markers.

Material: PBMCs. The sequence came from a woman younger than 35 in good health. The gene calls are TRBV7-9 and TRBJ2-6, with TRBD1 matching 7 bases. The CDR3 DNA reads as TGTGCCAGCAGCTTAGGGGACAGAAGCTCTGGGGCCAACGTCCTGACTTTC. Translation: CASSLGDRSSGANVLTF.